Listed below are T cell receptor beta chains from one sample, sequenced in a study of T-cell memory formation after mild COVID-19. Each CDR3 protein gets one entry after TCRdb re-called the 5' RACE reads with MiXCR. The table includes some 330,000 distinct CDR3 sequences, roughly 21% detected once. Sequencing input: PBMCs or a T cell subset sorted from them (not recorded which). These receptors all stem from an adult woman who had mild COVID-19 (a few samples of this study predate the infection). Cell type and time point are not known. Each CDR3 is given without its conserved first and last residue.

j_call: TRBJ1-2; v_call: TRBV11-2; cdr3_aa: ASSTIREGYGYT
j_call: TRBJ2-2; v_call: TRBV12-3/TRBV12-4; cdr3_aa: ASRPPGLAVGELF
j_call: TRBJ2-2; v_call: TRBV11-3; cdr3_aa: ASSLNRGTGELF
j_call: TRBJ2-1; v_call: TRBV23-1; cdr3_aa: ASSQYGTEMDNEQF
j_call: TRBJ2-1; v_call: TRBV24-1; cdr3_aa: ATSGRTGGRKDNEQF
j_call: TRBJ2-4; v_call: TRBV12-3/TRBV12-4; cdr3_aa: ASSSLPRDRLRNIQY
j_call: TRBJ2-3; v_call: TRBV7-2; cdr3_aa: ASPPGLAGGTTGDTQY
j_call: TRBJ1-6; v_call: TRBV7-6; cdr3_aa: ASSDGTGANSPLH
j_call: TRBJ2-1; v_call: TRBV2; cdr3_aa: ASSGDSNEQF
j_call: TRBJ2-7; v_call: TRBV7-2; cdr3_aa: ASSHGLAGTYEQY
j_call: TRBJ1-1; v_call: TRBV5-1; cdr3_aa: ASSAMTDTEAF
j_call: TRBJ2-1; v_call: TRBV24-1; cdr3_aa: ATSDQERGTGVRQF
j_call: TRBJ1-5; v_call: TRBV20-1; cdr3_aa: SASADSNQPQH
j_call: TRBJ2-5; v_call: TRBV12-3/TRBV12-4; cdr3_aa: ASSFASGGAETQY
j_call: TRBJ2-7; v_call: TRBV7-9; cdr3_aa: ASSNTGTSSYEQY
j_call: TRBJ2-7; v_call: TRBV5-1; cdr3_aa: ASSLTDRDNEQY
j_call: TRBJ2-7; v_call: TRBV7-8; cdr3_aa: ASSLVSSGTDEQY
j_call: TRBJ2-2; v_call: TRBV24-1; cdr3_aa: ATSGSRGLNTGELF
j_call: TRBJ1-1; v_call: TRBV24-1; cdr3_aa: ATSAVTGVAF
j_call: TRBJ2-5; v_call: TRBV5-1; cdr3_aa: ASRDGLARDETQY
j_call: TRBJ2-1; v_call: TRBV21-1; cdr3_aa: GQDPVVGQF
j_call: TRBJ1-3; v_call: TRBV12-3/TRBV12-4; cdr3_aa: ASSLMGGSGNTIY
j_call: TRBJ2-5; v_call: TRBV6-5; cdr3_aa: ASSYSGHQETQY
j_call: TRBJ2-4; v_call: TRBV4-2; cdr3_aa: ASSQDAAGGPKNIQY
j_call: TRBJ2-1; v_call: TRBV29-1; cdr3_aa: SVPQGNEQF
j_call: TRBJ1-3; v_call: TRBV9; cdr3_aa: ASSVGSSGNTIY
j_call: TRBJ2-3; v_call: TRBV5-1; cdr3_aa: ASSLESGSLDTQY
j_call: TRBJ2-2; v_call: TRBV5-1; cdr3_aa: ASSSAPAANTGELF
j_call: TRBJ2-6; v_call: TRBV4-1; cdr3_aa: ASSQVGASGANVLT
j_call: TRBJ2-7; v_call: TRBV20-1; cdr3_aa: SARAQRTASYEQY
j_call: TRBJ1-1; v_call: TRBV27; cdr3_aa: ASSFAGQLLVAF
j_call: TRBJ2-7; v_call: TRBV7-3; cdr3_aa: ASSLHRDGEQY
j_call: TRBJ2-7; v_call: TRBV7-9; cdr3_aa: ASSSRDRAIYEQY
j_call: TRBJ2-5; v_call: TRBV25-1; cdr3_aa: ASSESGRGETQY
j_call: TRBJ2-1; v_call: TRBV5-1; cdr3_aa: ASSSLAGASYNEQF
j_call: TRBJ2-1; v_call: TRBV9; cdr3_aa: ASSVQLNNEQF
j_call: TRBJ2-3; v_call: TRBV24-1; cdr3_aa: ATSDTHIGTTTDTQY
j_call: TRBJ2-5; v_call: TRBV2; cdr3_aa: ASTSLGGAGETQY
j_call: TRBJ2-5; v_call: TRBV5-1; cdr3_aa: ASSPDSYYQQETQY
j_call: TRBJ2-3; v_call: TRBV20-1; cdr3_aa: SARESRGFTDTQY
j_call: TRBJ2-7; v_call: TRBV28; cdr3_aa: ASSFERPPYEQY
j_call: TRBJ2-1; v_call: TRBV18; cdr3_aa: ASSPGLAESSYNEQF
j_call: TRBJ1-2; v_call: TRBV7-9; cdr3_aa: ASSHPQGAGYT
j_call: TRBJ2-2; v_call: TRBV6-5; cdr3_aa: ASGSSGGTGELF
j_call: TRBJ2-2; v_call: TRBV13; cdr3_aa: ASSLALQGSGELF
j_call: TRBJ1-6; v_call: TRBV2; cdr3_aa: ASSFQVLTLH
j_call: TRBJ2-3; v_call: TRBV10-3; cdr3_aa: ATTRRELPDTQY
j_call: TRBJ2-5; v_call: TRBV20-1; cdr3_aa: SARDARGGETQY
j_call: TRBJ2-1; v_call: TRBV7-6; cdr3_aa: ASSSRTGLRYNEQF
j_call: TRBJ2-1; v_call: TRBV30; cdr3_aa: AWSTAIGQF
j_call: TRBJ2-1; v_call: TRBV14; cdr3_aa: ASSPGQGEQF
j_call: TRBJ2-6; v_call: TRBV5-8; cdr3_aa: ASSPWGAGANVLT
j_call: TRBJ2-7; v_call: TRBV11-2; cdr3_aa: ASSNRGAYEQY
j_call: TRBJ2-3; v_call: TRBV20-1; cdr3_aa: SARVGLAGAPAMTDTQY
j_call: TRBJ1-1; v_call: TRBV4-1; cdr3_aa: ASSFGQGRIAF
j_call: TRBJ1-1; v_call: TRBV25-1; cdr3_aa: ASSERGGKTEAF
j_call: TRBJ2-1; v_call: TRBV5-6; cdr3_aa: ASSPADHEQF
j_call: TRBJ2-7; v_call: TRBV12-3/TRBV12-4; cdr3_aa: ASSFQTATEQY
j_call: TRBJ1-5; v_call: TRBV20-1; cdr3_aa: SARTGTDKYQPQH
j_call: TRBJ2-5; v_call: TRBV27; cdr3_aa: ASSSGVLLQETQY